This is a list of T cell receptor beta chains from one sample in a study of technical replicates of blood from a handful of donors. Sequenced by immunoSEQ multiplex PCR; TCRdb stores in-frame clones only, minus some. The table records approximately 78,000 clones, less than 97% of them present only once. Sequencing input: T cells isolated from PBMCs. These receptors were collected from a human donor in good health. CDR3s include the opening cysteine and the closing phenylalanine or tryptophan. The order of the fields is clone size, J gene, V gene, D gene, CDR3 protein, CDR3 DNA. The D gene is left open where the match is weak. Clone size is shown for a subset of rows, as once, few, many or a class of expanded clone.

NA TRBJ1-1 TRBV14 NA CASSQDERARAAGEAFF TGTGCCAGCAGCCAAGATGAGCGGGCCAGGGCAGCAGGTGAAGCTTTCTTT
few TRBJ1-1 TRBV5-1 NA CASRPEPQGNTEAFF TGCGCCAGCAGACCCGAACCCCAGGGGAACACTGAAGCTTTCTTT
NA TRBJ1-2 TRBV14 TRBD1 CASTYRDRAVYTF TGTGCCAGCACCTACCGGGACAGGGCCGTCTACACCTTC
NA TRBJ2-7 TRBV6-1 TRBD2 CASSEVWTSGISRQYF TGTGCCAGCAGTGAAGTCTGGACTAGCGGGATATCACGGCAGTACTTC
NA TRBJ1-1 TRBV6-6 NA CASSYSRENTEAFF TGTGCCAGCAGTTACTCGAGGGAGAACACTGAAGCTTTCTTT
NA TRBJ1-2 TRBV25-1 NA CASSHRVDGYTF TGTGCCAGCAGCCACAGGGTCGATGGCTACACCTTC
once TRBJ2-7 TRBV28 NA CASSRGGQLYEQYF TGTGCCAGCAGCCGGGGGGGACAGCTCTACGAGCAGTACTTC
NA TRBJ2-3 TRBV7-9 TRBD2 CASSLSLRGGPGDTQYF TGTGCCAGCAGCTTAAGCTTGCGGGGGGGCCCCGGAGATACGCAGTATTTT
NA TRBJ1-5 TRBV29-1 NA CSVAGGGGGNQPQHF TGCAGCGTTGCGGGAGGGGGAGGGGGCAATCAGCCCCAGCATTTT
few TRBJ1-3 TRBV1 NA CTSSQEPAGGF TGCACCAGCAGCCAGGAACCTGCAGGGGGTTTT
NA TRBJ2-7 TRBV28 NA CASSPSQGRFSYEQYF TGTGCCAGCAGTCCATCACAGGGTAGATTTTCCTACGAGCAGTACTTC
NA TRBJ1-1 TRBV29-1 TRBD1 CSVEVVVTGQGNTEAFF TGCAGCGTTGAAGTGGTAGTCACCGGACAGGGTAACACTGAAGCTTTCTTT
NA TRBJ2-3 TRBV5-1 NA CASTPSAGSSTDTQYF TGCGCCAGCACACCCTCGGCGGGATCTAGCACAGATACGCAGTATTTT
NA TRBJ2-1 TRBV2 TRBD1 CASEKQGARNEQFF TGTGCCAGCGAAAAACAGGGGGCGAGGAATGAGCAGTTCTTC
NA TRBJ1-2 TRBV2 NA CASRVRDTSNYGYTF TGTGCCAGCAGGGTCCGGGACACCTCTAACTATGGCTACACCTTC
NA TRBJ1-1 TRBV5-1 NA CASNPGGNTEAFF TGCGCCAGCAATCCCGGGGGGAACACTGAAGCTTTCTTT
once TRBJ2-5 TRBV19 NA CASSITGTGKETQYF TGTGCCAGTAGTATAACCGGGACTGGGAAAGAGACCCAGTACTTC
few TRBJ1-1 TRBV28 NA CASSLGMVRGDAFF TGTGCCAGCAGTTTAGGGATGGTCAGGGGAGATGCTTTCTTT
NA TRBJ2-2 TRBV5-1 TRBD1 CASSTGTGAGELFF TGCGCCAGCAGCACCGGGACAGGGGCCGGGGAGCTGTTTTTT
NA TRBJ2-3 TRBV6-4 NA CASSVDGATDTQYF TGTGCCAGCAGTGTGGATGGGGCGACAGATACGCAGTATTTT
NA TRBJ2-3 TRBV4-2 TRBD1 CASSQTGQGSADTQYF TGTGCCAGCAGCCAAACCGGACAGGGGTCGGCAGATACGCAGTATTTT
NA TRBJ2-1 TRBV28 NA CASSPRRKYNEQFF TGTGCCAGCAGTCCCCGGAGAAAATACAATGAGCAGTTCTTC
NA TRBJ1-4 TRBV5-8 TRBD1 CASSFAGTGNEKLFF TGTGCCAGCAGCTTCGCCGGGACAGGGAATGAAAAACTGTTTTTT
once TRBJ2-3 TRBV11-3 TRBD2 CASSSGTSGGTDTQYF TGTGCCAGCAGCTCTGGGACTAGCGGGGGTACAGATACGCAGTATTTT
NA TRBJ1-1 TRBV6-5 NA CASSRYRDRTEAFF TGTGCCAGCAGCCGCTACAGGGATCGGACTGAAGCTTTCTTT
NA TRBJ2-7 TRBV4-1 TRBD1 CASRSTGGYEQYF TGCGCCAGCAGGTCGACAGGGGGCTACGAGCAGTACTTC
NA TRBJ2-7 TRBV7-9 NA CASSLVSGAPYEQYF TGTGCCAGCAGCTTAGTATCAGGGGCCCCCTACGAGCAGTACTTC
NA TRBJ2-7 TRBV19 NA CASSTYYEQYF TGTGCCAGTAGTACGTACTACGAGCAGTACTTC
NA TRBJ1-2 TRBV6-1 TRBD1 CASSGQGNFTKGLNYGYTF TGTGCCAGCAGTGGACAGGGGAACTTTACTAAGGGTCTTAACTATGGCTACACCTTC
NA TRBJ1-1 TRBV5-1 TRBD1 CASSLRGGGAEAFF TGCGCCAGCAGCTTGAGAGGGGGCGGAGCTGAAGCTTTCTTT
NA TRBJ2-1 TRBV13 TRBD2 CASSLGSGTSGYNEQFF TGTGCCAGCAGCTTAGGTTCCGGGACTAGCGGATACAATGAGCAGTTCTTC
few TRBJ1-1 TRBV5-4 NA CASSGGKNMNTEAFF TGTGCCAGCAGCGGAGGGAAGAATATGAACACTGAAGCTTTCTTT
once TRBJ2-2 TRBV7-6 NA CASSWNGQIGELFF TGTGCCAGCAGCTGGAATGGACAGATCGGGGAGCTGTTTTTT
once TRBJ1-1 TRBV5-1 NA CASSLDGGHTEAFF TGCGCCAGCAGCTTGGATGGAGGCCACACTGAAGCTTTCTTT
NA TRBJ2-6 TRBV4-1 TRBD1 CASSMTGPGANVLTF TGCGCCAGCAGCATGACAGGGCCTGGGGCCAACGTCCTGACTTTC
once TRBJ1-4 TRBV15 NA CATSRDIGSAGQNEKLFF TGTGCCACCAGCAGAGATATAGGCTCGGCAGGGCAAAATGAAAAACTGTTTTTT
NA TRBJ2-3 TRBV27 TRBD2 CASSQPGGGRYF TGTGCCAGCAGCCAGCCTGGGGGGGGGAGATATTTT
NA TRBJ1-5 TRBV2 TRBD1 CASSRVDRAPNQPQHF TGTGCCAGCAGTCGGGTGGACAGGGCCCCCAATCAGCCCCAGCATTTT
NA TRBJ1-1 TRBV19 TRBD1 CASSILGQGSLTEAFF TGTGCCAGTAGTATCTTAGGACAGGGGTCGTTAACTGAAGCTTTCTTT